The 10 T cell receptor beta chains below all came from one sample that was sequenced in a study of monozygotic twins with inflammatory bowel disease. No DNA is given; TCRdb re-called the 5' RACE reads and lists each CDR3 protein once. Its listing shows a few hundred thousand distinct CDR3 sequences. The sequenced sample consisted of blood. The receptors derive from a human donor with ulcerative colitis or Crohn's disease, or a healthy co-twin of an affected twin (not recorded which).

The gene calls are TRBV5-1 and TRBJ2-1; TCRdb's D call of TRBD1 is untestable without DNA. Germline V CDR1 and CDR2: SGHRS, YFSETQ. This CDR3 region has 13 residues. The CDR3 is CASSLVGGHEQFF.

The gene calls are TRBV5-1 and TRBJ2-1; the D call from TCRdb, TRBD2, cannot be confirmed without DNA. This CDR3 comprises 15 residues. CDR1 and CDR2 (germline): SGHRS, YFSETQ. This chain's CDR3 is CASSPGAGAPDEQFF.

The V call is TRBV4-3, the J call TRBJ1-2. This CDR3 spans 15 amino acids. Germline V gives CDR1 LGHNA, CDR2 YSLEER. The CDR3 sequence: CASSQEFGRIYGYTF.

V usage is TRBV29-1 and J usage is TRBJ2-2; the D call from TCRdb, TRBD1, cannot be confirmed without DNA. Germline CDR1 is SQVTM and CDR2 is ANQGSEA. There are 12 residues in the CDR3. The CDR3 is CSVEQQAGELFF.

The V call is TRBV11-2, the J call TRBJ2-1; the D call of TRBD2 rests on TCRdb alone, since no DNA is present to check it. The CDR3 length is 18 residues. Germline V CDR1 and CDR2: SGHAT, FQNNGV. CDR3 in amino acids: CASSLLSLTSGRLNEQFF.

The rearrangement uses TRBV12-3 or TRBV12-4 and TRBJ2-3; TCRdb proposes TRBD2, but this gene call is untestable without DNA. This CDR3 has 16 amino acids. The CDR3 loop is CASTSSGTSATDTQYF.

The rearrangement links TRBV24-1 to TRBJ2-1; TCRdb's D call of TRBD2 is untestable without DNA. There are 18 residues in the CDR3. Germline V gives CDR1 KGHDR, CDR2 SFDVKD. CDR3 protein: CATSDPRETGGSYNEQFF.

The CDR3 loop reads CASSYSGTGDQPQHF. The chain joins TRBV6-5 to TRBJ1-5; with no DNA, the TCRdb D assignment of TRBD1 cannot be verified. CDR1 and CDR2 (germline): MNHEY, SVGAGI. This CDR3 spans 15 amino acids.

CDR3 sequence: CASRQEPYSNQPQHF. The chain uses TRBV6-1 and TRBJ1-5. The CDR3 covers 15 residues. Germline-derived CDR1 and CDR2 are MNHNS and SASEGT.

The chain has TRBV12-3 or TRBV12-4 and TRBJ2-6; without DNA, the TCRdb call of TRBD1 cannot be checked. The CDR3 is 16 amino acids. The CDR3 sequence: CASRPAHRVGANVLTF.